This entry lists 14 T cell receptor beta chains sequenced from one sample in a study of patients and donors after allogeneic stem cell transplantation. TCRdb re-analysed the RT-PCR reads in MiXCR, keeping a single row per CDR3 protein. The sample includes 390,000 or so distinct CDR3 sequences, about a sixth seen only once; the top ten take around 6.8%. The sequenced sample consisted of blood, either unsorted or a sorted T cell fraction (not recorded which). The receptors stem from a human donor who was either an allogeneic HSCT recipient or a stem cell or donor lymphocyte infusion donor (not recorded which). It is not recorded whose cells these are; they may come from a transplant donor.

The rearrangement uses TRBV15 and TRBJ2-7; D is ambiguous. The CDR3 covers 13 residues. Germline V gives CDR1 LNHNV, CDR2 YYDKDF (reference sequence). Trimming removed 1 base from V and 9 bases from J, with 13 bases in between. CDR3 loop: CATSRVRGSRQYF. In DNA, the CDR3 is TGTGCCACCAGCAGAGTGAGAGGTTCGAGGCAGTACTTC.

This clonotype was recorded a few times. The chain employs TRBV5-1 and TRBJ2-1, with D tentatively TRBD1 or TRBD2 (5 bases each). Between the trimmed V and J ends, which lost 4 bases and 6 bases, there was a span of 11 bases. This CDR3 contains 13 residues. Germline assignment: CDR1 SGHRS and CDR2 YFSETQ. The CDR3 DNA reads as TGCGCCAGCAGCAACCAGGGAGTCAATGAGCAGTTCTTC. Translation: CASSNQGVNEQFF.

This clonotype has only one observation. This rearrangement joins TRBV4-1 to TRBJ1-2; D ambiguous. Trimming stripped 0 bases from V and 2 bases from J, with 10 bases between. The germline CDR1 and CDR2 sequences are MGHRA and YSYEKL. This CDR3 has 15 amino acids. CDR3 nucleotide sequence: TGCGCCAGCAGCCAAGAGATACACCCGAACTATGGCTACACCTTC. It encodes CASSQEIHPNYGYTF.

The chain joins TRBV9 to TRBJ1-2; no clear D. V dropped 4 bases and J dropped 1 base, with 5 bases sitting between them. The CDR3 length is 12 residues. Germline V gene data show CDR1 as SGDLS and CDR2 as YYNGEE. In DNA, the CDR3 is TGTGCCAGCAGCTCTAGTAACTATGGCTACACCTTC. Its protein product is CASSSSNYGYTF.

This clonotype was detected a few times. The V and J genes are TRBV4-1 and TRBJ2-1; 8 nucleotides align to TRBD1. J was trimmed by 7 bases and V by 5 bases; bases with no gene match: 13. The germline gives CDR1 MGHRA, CDR2 YSYEKL. The CDR3 consists of 16 residues. The CDR3 spells CASSSTPGQGGNEQFF. Written as DNA, the CDR3 is TGCGCCAGCAGCTCCACACCCGGACAGGGAGGAAATGAGCAGTTCTTC.

This clonotype was observed a few times. The chain links TRBV7-2 to TRBJ2-2; the D is unclear. The CDR3 consists of 16 residues. V dropped 2 bases and J dropped 0 bases, with 10 bases sitting between them. Germline values: CDR1 SGHTA, CDR2 FQGNSA. The CDR3 reads CASSLNVRTNTGELFF. As DNA, the CDR3 is TGTGCCAGCAGCTTAAACGTCCGGACGAACACCGGGGAGCTGTTTTTT.

There are a few counts of this clonotype. The chain combines TRBV15 with TRBJ1-3; D gene unclear. Trimming stripped 0 bases from V and 4 bases from J, with 10 bases between. Germline CDR1 is LNHNV and CDR2 is YYDKDF (reference sequence). The CDR3 has 15 residues. Here the CDR3 reads CATSRDQTFGNTIYF. CDR3 DNA: TGTGCCACCAGCAGAGATCAGACGTTCGGAAACACCATATATTTT.

The gene calls are TRBV5-1 and TRBJ2-5, with D unresolved. Looked up from germline, CDR1 is SGHRS and CDR2 is YFSETQ. This CDR3 spans 16 amino acids. Trimming took 4 bases from V and 2 from J, leaving 18 bases between them. The CDR3 DNA is TGCGCCAGCAGCGGACGTCAAAGTGGGGTTCAAGAGACCCAGTACTTC. As protein: CASSGRQSGVQETQYF.

V and J are TRBV6-1 and TRBJ2-7; maybe TRBD1 (6 bases). The CDR3 runs to 16 residues. Per germline, CDR1 MNHNS and CDR2 SASEGT. Trimming cost V 6 bases and J 5 bases, with 23 bases left between them. CDR3 nucleotides: TGTGCCAGCAGCCAAAACGAGGCAGGGGCCTCGCACGAGCAGTACTTC. Residues: CASSQNEAGASHEQYF.

This clonotype has a handful of counts. The V call is TRBV6-1, the J call TRBJ2-5, with 7 bases matching TRBD2. The CDR3 totals 13 residues. Germline CDR1 and CDR2: MNHNS and SASEGT. V lost 1 base and J lost 12; bases outside the gene matches: 8. The CDR3: CASSEGGLAAEYF. The CDR3, as DNA: TGTGCCAGCAGTGAAGGTGGGCTAGCGGCTGAGTACTTC.

This clonotype appeared a few times. The chain carries TRBV7-9 and TRBJ1-5; possible D gene TRBD1, 5 bases. Trimming stripped 6 bases from V and 5 bases from J, with 11 bases between. The V gene's germline CDR1 is SEHNR and CDR2 FQNEAQ (reference sequence). CDR3 length: 13 amino acids. CDR3 sequence (DNA): TGTGCCAGCAGACTAGACAGTCATCAGCCCCAGCATTTT. Protein product: CASRLDSHQPQHF.

The gene calls are TRBV29-1 and TRBJ2-5; perhaps TRBD2 as D (7 bases). Trimming stripped 4 bases from V and 1 base from J, with 16 bases between. The germline gives CDR1 SQVTM, CDR2 ANQGSEA. The CDR3 has 15 residues. The CDR3 spells CSVGGAGASQETQYF. The CDR3, as DNA: TGCAGCGTTGGTGGCGCGGGGGCCTCCCAAGAGACCCAGTACTTC.

The chain carries TRBV20-1 and TRBJ1-2; tentatively, D is TRBD1 (5 bases). Deletions cut 0 bases from V and 7 bases from J, with 27 bases between. Germline CDR1 and CDR2: DFQATT and SNEGSKA (reference sequence). This CDR3 has 18 amino acids. CDR3 nucleotides: TGCAGTGCTAGAGATCCCCTCTTACCAGGGATGGAAATCAGTGGCTACACCTTC. Its translation: CSARDPLLPGMEISGYTF.

This clonotype was counted a few times. The chain recombines TRBV6-6 with TRBJ1-1; 8 nucleotides match TRBD1. Germline CDR1 reads MNHNY; CDR2 reads SVGAGI (reference sequence). Trimming cost V 2 bases and J 8 bases; bases outside gene matches: 4. This CDR3 spans 13 amino acids. CDR3 in amino acids: CASSYDRGVEAFF. The DNA for the CDR3 is TGTGCCAGCAGTTACGACAGGGGAGTGGAAGCTTTCTTT.